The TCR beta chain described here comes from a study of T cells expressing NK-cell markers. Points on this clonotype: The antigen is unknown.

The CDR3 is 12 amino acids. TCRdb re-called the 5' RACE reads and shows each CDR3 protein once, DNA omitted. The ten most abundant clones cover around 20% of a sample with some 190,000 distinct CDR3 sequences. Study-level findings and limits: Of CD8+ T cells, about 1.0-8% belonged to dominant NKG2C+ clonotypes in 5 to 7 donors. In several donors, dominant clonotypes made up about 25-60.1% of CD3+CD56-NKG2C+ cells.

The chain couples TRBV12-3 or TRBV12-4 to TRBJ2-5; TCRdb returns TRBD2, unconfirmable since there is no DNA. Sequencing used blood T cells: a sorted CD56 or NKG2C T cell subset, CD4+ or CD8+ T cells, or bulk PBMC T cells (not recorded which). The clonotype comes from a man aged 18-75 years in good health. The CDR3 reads CANPDFQETQYF.